Below are 32 T cell receptor beta chains sequenced from a single sample in a study of Ad26.COV2.S vaccination and SARS-CoV-2 variants. Sequenced by immunoSEQ multiplex PCR; TCRdb stores in-frame clones only, minus some. In the table there are about 350,000 clones, more than 75% of which are singletons. Indicated treatment: roughly 19 received Ad26.COV2.S at low or high dose, single or two shots; 5 received placebo; per-sample allocation not given. The investigators took samples on day 63 after the first vaccine or placebo injection. The sequenced sample was peripheral blood, obtained in a trial of Ad26.COV2.S vaccine versus placebo. Receptors were obtained from a person between 18 and 59 years old who received the Ad26.COV2.S COVID-19 vaccine or a placebo.

The V call is TRBV3-1 (or the pseudogene TRBV3-2), the J call TRBJ1-6, with D possibly being TRBD1 (6 bases). V lost 3 bases and J lost 10, with 16 bases in between. The CDR3 extends over 15 amino acids. Germline V gene sequence: CDR1 LGHDT, CDR2 YNNKEL (reference sequence). The CDR3: CASSHGQSGGSPLHF. The DNA of the CDR3 is TGTGCCAGCAGCCACGGACAGTCGGGTGGATCACCCCTCCACTTT.

This clone was counted between two and nine times. The CDR3 DNA is TGTGCCAGCAGCGTAGCTGGGGCAAACATTCAGTACTTC. Translation: CASSVAGANIQYF. The genes are TRBV9 and TRBJ2-4; tentatively, D is TRBD1 (5 bases). Germline CDR1 reads SGDLS; CDR2 reads YYNGEE. The length of the CDR3 is 13 residues. Trimming cost V 0 bases and J 6 bases, with 7 bases left between them.

The genes are TRBV15 and TRBJ1-1, with D perhaps TRBD1 (5 bases). The CDR3 runs to 15 residues. Germline loops: CDR1 LNHNV, CDR2 YYDKDF (reference sequence). The V gene lost 4 bases and the J gene lost 0 bases, with 12 bases spanning the gap. The CDR3 spells CATSNMDTLNTEAFF. In DNA form, the CDR3 reads TGTGCCACCAGCAATATGGACACCCTGAACACTGAAGCTTTCTTT.

The J gene is TRBJ2-2, the V gene TRBV9; 10 bases are shared with TRBD2. Per germline, CDR1 SGDLS and CDR2 YYNGEE. Unmatched junction bases numbered 6, after V lost 0 bases and J lost 4 bases. This CDR3 comprises 17 residues. The CDR3 DNA is TGTGCCAGCAGCGTAGCAGCGGGGGGGCCGAGCACCGGGGAGCTGTTTTTT. This sequence encodes CASSVAAGGPSTGELFF.

The V and J genes are TRBV5-1 and TRBJ1-5; the match to TRBD1 covers 7 bases. The V and J ends lost 4 bases and 6 bases, in that order; junction bases with no gene match: 10. CDR3 length: 15 residues. Looked up from germline, CDR1 is SGHRS and CDR2 is YFSETQ. CDR3 sequence reads: CASSPGGGELQPQHF. CDR3 DNA: TGCGCCAGCAGCCCAGGAGGGGGCGAGCTTCAGCCCCAGCATTTT.

The genes are TRBV9 and TRBJ2-1; TRBD2 matches at 11 bases. Germline V gene lookup returns CDR1 SGDLS and CDR2 YYNGEE. The junction had 13 bases not matched to a gene; V was cut back by 3 bases and J by 11 bases. The CDR3 covers 16 residues. CDR3 DNA: TGTGCCAGCAGCGGGACCGGGACTAGCGGATTTCCACAGCAGTTCTTC. Its protein product is CASSGTGTSGFPQQFF.

The gene calls are TRBV4-3 and TRBJ2-1; D possibly corresponds to TRBD2 (5 bases). Germline assignment: CDR1 LGHNA and CDR2 YSLEER. The CDR3 consists of 16 residues. V was pared by 1 base and J by 9 bases, with 19 bases between. CDR3 protein: CASSQASRPLVGEQFF. CDR3 DNA sequence: TGCGCCAGCAGCCAAGCTAGCAGGCCGCTAGTGGGTGAGCAGTTCTTC.

Only one count was recorded for this clone. This chain uses TRBV19 with TRBJ1-5; no definite D call. CDR3 size: 20 residues. The germline gives CDR1 LNHDA, CDR2 SQIVND (reference sequence). V dropped 6 bases and J dropped 0 bases, with 27 bases sitting between them. In DNA form, the CDR3 reads TGTGCCAGTAGCGATCTCTCCCGGGCGTCTGGTTTCAATAGCAATCAGCCCCAGCATTTT. Protein sequence: CASSDLSRASGFNSNQPQHF.

The V and J genes are TRBV19 and TRBJ2-1; D unresolved. V lost 9 bases and J lost 3, with 24 bases in between. CDR1 and CDR2 from the germline V gene are LNHDA and SQIVND (reference sequence). The CDR3 length is 17 residues. This chain's CDR3 is CASTPVGDPYVYNEQFF. In DNA form, the CDR3 reads TGTGCCAGCACCCCAGTGGGTGACCCTTATGTCTACAATGAGCAGTTCTTC.

V and J are TRBV3-1 (or the pseudogene TRBV3-2) and TRBJ2-2; 9 positions match TRBD1. The junction had 3 bases not matched to a gene; V was cut back by 1 base and J by 6 bases. The CDR3 runs 15 residues. CDR1 is LGHDT and CDR2 is YNNKEL in the germline V gene (reference sequence). The CDR3 DNA follows: TGTGCCAGCAGCCAAGGAACAGGGGGCCCCGGGGAGCTGTTTTTT. Translated: CASSQGTGGPGELFF.

The chain carries TRBV6-5 and TRBJ2-7, with a weak D call TRBD1 (5 bases). In germline, CDR1 is MNHEY, CDR2 SVGAGI. There are 14 residues in the CDR3. Trimming shortened V by 4 bases and J by 2 bases, and 12 bases separated the two germline ends. CDR3 protein: CASSWAGITYEQYF. CDR3 coding DNA: TGTGCCAGCAGTTGGGCAGGGATAACCTACGAGCAGTACTTC.

This chain uses TRBV28 with TRBJ1-2; D is unresolved. The CDR3 runs 13 residues. Germline CDR1 MDHEN, CDR2 SYDVKM. V gave up 8 bases and J gave up 2 bases, with 12 bases separating them. The CDR3 here is CASRQTLNYGYTF. The CDR3 DNA is TGTGCCAGCCGGCAGACCCTCAACTATGGCTACACCTTC.

The rearrangement uses TRBV19 and TRBJ1-3; weak D call: TRBD1 (5 bases). The CDR3 is made up of 14 amino acids. CDR1 LNHDA and CDR2 SQIVND come from the germline V gene (reference sequence). V lost 7 bases, J lost 4 bases, and 14 bases lay in between. In nucleotides, the CDR3 is TGTGCCAGTACCCCGGGGACGGAAGGAAACACCATATATTTT. It translates to CASTPGTEGNTIYF.

The chain couples TRBV7-9 to TRBJ2-1; 9 bases fit TRBD2. This CDR3 spans 17 amino acids. CDR1 and CDR2 from the germline V gene are SEHNR and FQNEAQ (reference sequence). The junction had 13 bases not matched to a gene; V was cut back by 2 bases and J by 8 bases. The CDR3 protein is CASSLLGRASGVDEQFF. CDR3 nucleotide sequence: TGTGCCAGCAGCTTATTGGGCCGGGCTAGCGGGGTGGATGAGCAGTTCTTC.

This clone showed up many times. This rearrangement joins TRBV27 to TRBJ1-5, with a weak D call TRBD1 (5 bases). CDR1 and CDR2 from the germline V gene are MNHEY and SMNVEV (reference sequence). The CDR3 has 15 amino acids. Trimming stripped 2 bases from V and 4 bases from J, with 12 bases between. The CDR3 spells CASSLDPWGNQPQHF. Written as DNA, the CDR3 is TGTGCCAGCAGTTTAGACCCGTGGGGGAATCAGCCCCAGCATTTT.

The V gene is TRBV4-1, the J gene TRBJ2-7, with D perhaps given as TRBD1 or TRBD2 (5 bases each). The CDR3 is 14 amino acids. Trimming took 2 bases from V and 6 from J, leaving 14 bases between them. Germline V CDR1 and CDR2: MGHRA, YSYEKL. The CDR3 DNA follows: TGCGCCAGCAGCCAAATACGGGGCAGCTTCGAGCAGTACTTC. This encodes CASSQIRGSFEQYF.

This clone has just a few counts. This chain connects TRBV2 to TRBJ2-7; D tentatively fits TRBD1 or TRBD2 (5 bases each). The CDR3 runs to 10 residues. Germline V CDR1 and CDR2: SNHLY, FYNNEI. V was shortened by 1 base and J by 10 bases, with 5 bases between the two germline ends. The CDR3 reads CASSEGDQYF. The CDR3 coding sequence is TGTGCCAGCAGTGAAGGGGACCAGTACTTC. The whole variable domain, filled in from reference TRBV2 and TRBJ2-7, reads EPEVTQTPSHQVTQMGQEVILRCVPISNHLYFYWYRQILGQKVEFLVSFYNNEISEKSEIFDDQFSVERPDGSNFTLKIRSTKLEDSAMYFCASSEGDQYFGPGTRLTVT.

This chain uses TRBV18 with TRBJ2-1; tentative D call: TRBD1 (6 bases). Per germline, CDR1 KGHSH and CDR2 LQKENI. V shed 2 bases and J shed 8 bases, with 16 bases lying between them. This CDR3 is 15 amino acids long. The CDR3 spells CASSPIEQGIHEQFF. The DNA for the CDR3 is TGTGCCAGCTCACCAATAGAACAGGGTATCCATGAGCAGTTCTTC.

V is TRBV11-2 and J is TRBJ2-3, with D perhaps given as TRBD1 or TRBD2 (6 bases each). Trimming left V 2 bases short and J 0 bases short, with 12 bases between. CDR1 is SGHAT, CDR2 FQNNGV, per germline. The length of the CDR3 is 16 residues. Written as DNA, the CDR3 is TGTGCCAGCAGCTTAACCGGGGGCCTAAGCACAGATACGCAGTATTTT. Translating it yields CASSLTGGLSTDTQYF.

V gene TRBV10-1 combines with J gene TRBJ2-3; the D is unclear. V was pared by 3 bases and J by 4 bases, with 11 bases between. The germline V gene encodes CDR1 WNHNN and CDR2 SYGVQD (reference sequence). The CDR3 sequence is 14 residues long. CDR3 region: CASSEGRGADTQYF. The CDR3 region has the DNA TGCGCCAGCAGTGAAGGCAGAGGCGCAGATACGCAGTATTTT.

V usage is TRBV28 and J usage is TRBJ2-7; a weak D match, TRBD2 (6 bases). Trimming removed 6 bases from V and 5 bases from J, with 14 bases in between. Germline CDR1 is MDHEN and CDR2 is SYDVKM. This CDR3 spans 13 amino acids. The DNA for the CDR3 is TGTGCCAGCAGCACGACTAGGTCGCACGAGCAGTACTTC. Translation gives CASSTTRSHEQYF.

As DNA, the CDR3 is TGTGCCAGCAGCTTAGAAGGTGCGGGACAGAGAACTGAAGCTTTCTTT. It codes for CASSLEGAGQRTEAFF. The chain uses TRBV11-3 and TRBJ1-1; the match to TRBD1 covers 7 bases. CDR1 SGHNT and CDR2 YENEEA come from the germline V gene. Unmatched junction bases numbered 9, after V lost 0 bases and J lost 5 bases. The CDR3 sequence is 16 residues long.

This clone was seen only a few times. The rearrangement links TRBV7-2 to TRBJ1-1; D is undetermined. The V end was cut by 5 bases, the J end by 4 bases, with 11 bases between. CDR3 length: 13 residues. Germline CDR1 SGHTA, CDR2 FQGNSA. CDR3 residues: CASSHEVGTEAFF. The CDR3 region has the DNA TGTGCCAGCAGCCACGAGGTGGGCACTGAAGCTTTCTTT.

The rearrangement joins TRBV4-1 to TRBJ2-7, with a tentative D call TRBD2 (6 bases). Germline-derived CDR1 and CDR2 are MGHRA and YSYEKL. Trimming removed 2 bases from V and 1 base from J, with 15 bases in between. The CDR3 runs 16 residues. The CDR3 is CASSQRAPAGSYEQYF. Written as DNA, the CDR3 is TGCGCCAGCAGCCAAAGGGCCCCTGCGGGATCCTACGAGCAGTACTTC.

The sample holds many counts of this clone. This chain links TRBV5-8 with TRBJ1-2, with D possibly TRBD1 on 6 matching bases. The CDR3 runs 17 residues. V was shortened by 2 bases and J by 0 bases, with 17 bases between the two germline ends. The germline CDR1 and CDR2 sequences are SGHTS and YDEGEE. The CDR3 spells CASSFRYRVRANYGYTF. DNA of the CDR3: TGTGCCAGCAGCTTTAGATACAGGGTCCGAGCTAACTATGGCTACACCTTC.

V is TRBV24-1 and J is TRBJ2-5; 10 bases match TRBD2. The CDR3 has 19 residues. Germline values: CDR1 KGHDR, CDR2 SFDVKD. After removal of 4 bases from V and 0 bases from J, the junction contained 13 bases not matched to a gene. CDR3 sequence reads: CATSDPRRTSGEYQETQYF. In nucleotides, the CDR3 is TGTGCCACCAGTGACCCACGACGGACTAGCGGAGAGTACCAAGAGACCCAGTACTTC.

The rearrangement uses TRBV25-1 and TRBJ1-2, with D perhaps TRBD1 (5 bases). The CDR3 is 14 residues long. Trimming left V 3 bases short and J 3 bases short, with 11 bases between. Germline-derived CDR1 and CDR2 are MGHDK and SYGVNS. CDR3 coding DNA: TGTGCCAGCAGTGATCCCTCGACAGACTATGGCTACACCTTC. This codes for CASSDPSTDYGYTF.

The J gene is TRBJ2-7, the V gene TRBV27; 7 nucleotides match TRBD2. The CDR3 is 14 amino acids. Germline V CDR1 and CDR2: MNHEY, SMNVEV (reference sequence). V shed 7 bases, J shed 2 bases, and the junction held 8 bases outside the gene matches. CDR3 sequence: CASTSGRLPYEQYF. Here the CDR3 DNA reads TGTGCCAGCACCTCCGGGAGGTTACCCTACGAGCAGTACTTC.

The chain links TRBV28 to TRBJ1-3, with D perhaps TRBD1 (5 bases). Germline assignment: CDR1 MDHEN and CDR2 SYDVKM. V was trimmed by 5 bases and J by 0 bases, leaving 17 bases between them. CDR3 size: 17 residues. CDR3 protein: CASSQMRGVRSGNTIYF. CDR3 nucleotide sequence: TGTGCCAGCAGTCAAATGCGGGGGGTCCGCTCTGGAAACACCATATATTTT.

This chain connects TRBV19 to TRBJ1-5; 9 bases map to TRBD1. This CDR3 is built from 15 residues. V shed 6 bases and J 2 bases; nucleotides not matched to a gene: 5. Looked up from germline, CDR1 is LNHDA and CDR2 is SQIVND (reference sequence). CDR3 DNA sequence: TGTGCCAGTAGGGGTTGGGACAGGGGCAATCAGCCCCAGCATTTT. Translation gives CASRGWDRGNQPQHF. Variable domain in full (rest from reference TRBV19 and TRBJ1-5): DGGITQSPKYLFRKEGQNVTLSCEQNLNHDAMYWYRQDPGQGLRLIYYSQIVNDFQKGDIAEGYSVSREKKESFPLTVTSAQKNPTAFYLCASRGWDRGNQPQHFGDGTRLSIL.

The rearrangement uses TRBV25-1 and TRBJ1-2; D is possibly TRBD1 (5 bases). Germline CDR1 is MGHDK and CDR2 is SYGVNS. The CDR3 runs 12 residues. CDR3 nucleotides: TGTGCTACTGGTGGGAGGACAAAAGGCTACACCTTC. It translates to CATGGRTKGYTF.

The chain couples TRBV11-2 to TRBJ1-2; D is possibly TRBD1 (6 bases). The CDR3 extends over 12 amino acids. Trimming took off 6 bases at V and 7 bases at J, with 12 bases between the two ends. Germline V gives CDR1 SGHAT, CDR2 FQNNGV. CDR3 loop: CASRSTGTGYTF. CDR3 nucleotide sequence: TGTGCCAGCAGGTCTACAGGGACTGGCTACACCTTC.